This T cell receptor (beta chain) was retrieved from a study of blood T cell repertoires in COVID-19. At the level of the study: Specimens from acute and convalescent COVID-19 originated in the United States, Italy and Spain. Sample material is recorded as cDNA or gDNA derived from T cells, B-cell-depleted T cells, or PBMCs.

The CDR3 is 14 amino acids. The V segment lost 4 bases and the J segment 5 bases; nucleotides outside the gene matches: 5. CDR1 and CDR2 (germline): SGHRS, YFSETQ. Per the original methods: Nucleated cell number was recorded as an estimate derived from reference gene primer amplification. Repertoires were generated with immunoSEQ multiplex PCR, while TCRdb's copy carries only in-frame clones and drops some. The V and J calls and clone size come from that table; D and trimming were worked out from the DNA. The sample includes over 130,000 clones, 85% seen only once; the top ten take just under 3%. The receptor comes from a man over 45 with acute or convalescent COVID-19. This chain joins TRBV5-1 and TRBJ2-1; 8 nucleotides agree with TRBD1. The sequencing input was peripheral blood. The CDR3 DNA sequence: TGCGCCAGCAGCCTCGGACAGGGAAACAATGAGCAGTTCTTC. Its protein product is CASSLGQGNNEQFF.